The 18 T cell receptor beta chains presented below share a single source sample, sequenced in a study of T cell responses to AZD1222 COVID-19 vaccine. The repertoire was sequenced with immunoSEQ multiplex PCR; TCRdb's copy has only in-frame clones and lacks some. This repertoire shows about 150,000 clones, 75% to 90% found once; its top ten account for roughly 6.9%. Source: peripheral blood, taken after recovery from COVID-19. Every receptor here comes from an adult who had recovered from COVID-19.

The chain links TRBV19 to TRBJ1-2; D remains unclear. Germline CDR1 reads LNHDA; CDR2 reads SQIVND (reference sequence). The CDR3 runs 16 residues. V dropped 3 bases and J dropped 6 bases, with 20 bases sitting between them. DNA of the CDR3: TGTGCCAGTAGTATTGGTAGGCAATACTCGAGGAATGGCTACACCTTC. It translates to CASSIGRQYSRNGYTF.

V is TRBV6-5 and J is TRBJ2-1; D is ambiguous. Per germline, CDR1 MNHEY and CDR2 SVGAGI. Trimming left V 6 bases short and J 0 bases short, with 9 bases between. This CDR3 spans 14 amino acids. This CDR3 reads CASRRSSSYNEQFF. The CDR3 DNA sequence: TGTGCCAGCAGGAGGTCCAGCTCCTACAATGAGCAGTTCTTC.

V and J are TRBV7-2 and TRBJ1-1; D unclear. V dropped 3 bases and J dropped 5 bases, with 13 bases sitting between them. The V gene's germline CDR1 is SGHTA and CDR2 FQGNSA. The CDR3 totals 14 residues. The CDR3 protein is CASSFRGRRTEAFF. Written as DNA, the CDR3 is TGTGCCAGCAGCTTTAGAGGGAGGAGGACTGAAGCTTTCTTT.

The J gene is TRBJ1-2, the V gene TRBV20-1; D is possibly TRBD1 (6 bases). The CDR3 covers 11 residues. Trimming cost V 7 bases and J 6 bases, with 12 bases left between them. Per germline, CDR1 DFQATT and CDR2 SNEGSKA (reference sequence). CDR3 DNA: TGCAGTGTTCCCGGGGGGCATGGCTACACCTTC. This translates into CSVPGGHGYTF.

The chain employs TRBV6-6 and TRBJ1-3; maybe TRBD1 (5 bases). In germline, CDR1 is MNHNY, CDR2 SVGAGI (reference sequence). This CDR3 has 14 amino acids. The V gene lost 0 bases and the J gene lost 3 bases, with 6 bases spanning the gap. The CDR3 region is CASSYSRGGNTIYF. In DNA form, the CDR3 reads TGTGCCAGCAGTTACTCGAGGGGTGGAAACACCATATATTTT.

This sequence joins TRBV29-1 and TRBJ1-1, with unresolved D. This CDR3 has 13 amino acids. The ends were cut back, 3 bases at V and 6 bases at J, with 14 bases in the middle. The V gene's germline CDR1 is SQVTM and CDR2 ANQGSEA. As DNA, the CDR3 is TGCAGCGTTGATGGTAGGGCGGACCCTGAAGCTTTCTTT. This gives the protein CSVDGRADPEAFF.

The chain carries TRBV29-1 and TRBJ2-1, with 7 bases aligning to TRBD2. Germline lookup yields CDR1 SQVTM and CDR2 ANQGSEA. The CDR3 loop spans 14 amino acids. CDR3 nucleotide sequence: TGCAGGGCCGTAGGAGCGGGGCTATACAATGAGCAGTTCTTC. It yields the protein CRAVGAGLYNEQFF.

The table lists this clone with a count of one. The rearrangement links TRBV28 to TRBJ1-6; D remains unclear. V lost 2 bases, J lost 0 bases, and 14 bases lay in between. Germline loops: CDR1 MDHEN, CDR2 SYDVKM. The CDR3 sequence is 18 residues long. The CDR3 DNA follows: TGTGCCAGCAGTTTAGGTATTGTGAAAGACTCCTATAATTCACCCCTCCACTTT. Translation: CASSLGIVKDSYNSPLHF.

V usage is TRBV10-1 and J usage is TRBJ1-3; possibly TRBD1 for D (6 bases). Germline V gene sequence: CDR1 WNHNN, CDR2 SYGVQD (reference sequence). V lost 8 bases, J lost 3 bases, and 14 bases lay in between. This CDR3 region has 14 residues. CDR3: CASPGRGVGNTIYF. DNA for the CDR3: TGCGCCAGCCCCGGGAGGGGGGTTGGAAACACCATATATTTT.

This chain uses TRBV20-1 with TRBJ2-2; D call uncertain. The CDR3 spans 12 residues. Trimming stripped 3 bases from V and 7 bases from J, with 9 bases between. The germline V gene encodes CDR1 DFQATT and CDR2 SNEGSKA (reference sequence). CDR3 nucleotide sequence: TGCAGTGCTAGTAAAGAGCTCGGGGAGCTGTTTTTT. It is translated as CSASKELGELFF.

The CDR3 DNA is TGTGCCAGCAGTGAAAAGACCGCCCGCAACACCGGGGAGCTGTTTTTT. Translated, it gives CASSEKTARNTGELFF. The gene calls are TRBV2 and TRBJ2-2; no definite D call. The germline V gene encodes CDR1 SNHLY and CDR2 FYNNEI. The V end was cut by 2 bases, the J end by 2 bases, with 12 bases between. The CDR3 covers 16 residues.

The chain combines TRBV7-9 with TRBJ2-5; the D gene is possibly TRBD2 (7 bases). Trimming shortened V by 4 bases and J by 3 bases, and 21 bases separated the two germline ends. CDR3 length: 17 amino acids. In germline, CDR1 is SEHNR, CDR2 FQNEAQ (reference sequence). The CDR3 DNA follows: TGTGCCAGCAGCTCCGTTATGATGGGGGGGGCCAAAGAGACCCAGTACTTC. It translates to CASSSVMMGGAKETQYF. Based on the CDR3 plus reference TRBV7-9 and TRBJ2-5, the full variable domain is DTGVSQNPRHKITKRGQNVTFRCDPISEHNRLYWYRQTLGQGPEFLTYFQNEAQLEKSRLLSDRFSAERPKGSFSTLEIQRTEQGDSAMYLCASSSVMMGGAKETQYFGPGTRLLVL.

The V and J genes are TRBV18 and TRBJ2-5; TRBD2 aligns across 10 bases. Germline assignment: CDR1 KGHSH and CDR2 LQKENI. The CDR3 runs 17 residues. V shed 6 bases, J shed 5 bases, and the junction held 15 bases outside the gene matches. The DNA of the CDR3 is TGTGCCAGCTCTCACGCCTTCCCGGGACTAGCGAGGGAGACCCAGTACTTC. It specifies CASSHAFPGLARETQYF.

The CDR3 coding sequence is TGTGCCAGCAGCCCAAAGACAGATCAAGAGACCCAGTACTTC. Residues: CASSPKTDQETQYF. The J gene is TRBJ2-5, the V gene TRBV7-8, with D possibly matching TRBD1 (5 bases). V lost 5 bases and J lost 2, with 12 bases in between. Germline values: CDR1 SGHVS, CDR2 FQNEAQ. There are 14 residues in the CDR3.

The chain carries TRBV5-1 and TRBJ1-6, with D possibly being TRBD1 (6 bases). V lost 4 bases and J lost 8, with 13 bases in between. The CDR3 has 14 residues. From germline, CDR1 is SGHRS and CDR2 YFSETQ. The CDR3 reads CASSEDRPDSPLHF. The CDR3 coding sequence is TGCGCCAGCAGCGAAGACAGGCCTGATTCACCCCTCCACTTT.

This chain uses TRBV3-1 (or the pseudogene TRBV3-2) with TRBJ1-1, with 9 nucleotides matching TRBD1. The CDR3 totals 14 residues. The V gene's germline CDR1 is LGHDT and CDR2 YNNKEL (reference sequence). The ends lost 8 bases at V and 5 bases at J; junction bases unmatched: 9. The CDR3 sequence: CASLGTGLGTEAFF. Written as DNA, the CDR3 is TGTGCCAGCCTAGGGACAGGGTTAGGAACTGAAGCTTTCTTT.

The chain employs TRBV9 and TRBJ2-3; D call uncertain. The CDR3 sequence is 17 residues long. Germline V gene sequence: CDR1 SGDLS, CDR2 YYNGEE. Trimming shortened V by 0 bases and J by 0 bases, and 14 bases separated the two germline ends. The DNA for the CDR3 is TGTGCCAGCAGCGTAGTGGCCGTGACACCTAGCACAGATACGCAGTATTTT. It specifies CASSVVAVTPSTDTQYF.

This sequence joins TRBV19 and TRBJ2-1; a weak D match, TRBD2 (5 bases). Between the trimmed V and J ends, which lost 3 bases and 3 bases, there was a span of 12 bases. Germline CDR1 LNHDA, CDR2 SQIVND (reference sequence). This CDR3 region has 15 residues. CDR3 sequence reads: CASSISAGFYNEQFF. The CDR3 DNA sequence: TGTGCCAGTAGTATTTCGGCGGGTTTCTACAATGAGCAGTTCTTC.